This entry lists 17 T cell receptor beta chains sequenced from one sample in a study of glioma-infiltrating T cells. TCR alpha and beta CDR3 regions were amplified from RNA using iRepertoire nested multiplex PCR. In TCRdb, the multiplex PCR reads were re-called with MiXCR into one record per CDR3 protein. The table shows 160,000 or so distinct CDR3 sequences, with roughly two fifths occurring only once. Sequencing was performed on glioma tissue, nonneoplastic brain tissue, or PBMCs (not recorded which). The receptor set was obtained from a human donor with low-grade glioma or glioblastoma, undergoing nonglioma brain surgery, or in good health (not recorded which).

This clonotype was seen many times. The chain is built from TRBV28 and TRBJ2-3; TRBD2 matches at 9 bases. The germline V gene encodes CDR1 MDHEN and CDR2 SYDVKM. CDR3 length: 15 residues. Losses at the gene ends were 6 bases for V and 1 base for J; bases not matched to a gene: 5. CDR3 DNA sequence: TGTGCCAGCAGCCCGATAGCGGGAGGCACAGATACGCAGTATTTT. Its translation: CASSPIAGGTDTQYF.

Of note for this clonotype: A much larger clone sits a single nucleotide away, making a read error possible. This chain joins TRBV6-2 or TRBV6-3 and TRBJ2-7; 7 bases map to TRBD2. The CDR3 spans 16 residues. Trimming removed 4 bases from V and 2 bases from J; junction bases left unmatched: 11. The germline gives CDR1 MNHEY, CDR2 SVGEGT. The CDR3 nucleotides are TGTGCCAGCAGTTGCTCGCTCGGGGGGACCACCTACGAGCAGTACTTC. Translated, it gives CASSCSLGGTTYEQYF.

For this clonotype: This may stem from a read error, because a much larger clone lies one nucleotide away. The chain combines TRBV7-2 with TRBJ2-1; the D gene is possibly TRBD2 (6 bases). The CDR3 totals 13 residues. CDR1 is SGHTA and CDR2 is FQGNSA in the germline V gene. CDR3 protein: CASSLEVVREQSF. The CDR3 DNA sequence: TGTGCCAGCAGCTTAGAAGTTGTTCGGGAGCAGTCCTTC.

In its sample, this clonotype was seen many times. The CDR3 sequence: CSARDLGAGDIEFF. In nucleotides, the CDR3 is TGCAGTGCTAGAGATTTGGGAGCGGGAGACATTGAGTTCTTC. The chain couples TRBV20-1 to TRBJ2-1; TRBD2 agrees at 8 bases. The CDR3 consists of 14 residues. Looked up from germline, CDR1 is DFQATT and CDR2 is SNEGSKA (reference sequence). With V trimmed by 0 bases and J by 14 bases, 12 bases remained unmatched.

V gene TRBV2 combines with J gene TRBJ1-2, with 10 bases aligning to TRBD1. V trimming: 8 bases; J trimming: 0 bases; junction bases outside the gene matches: 6. Germline values: CDR1 SNHLY, CDR2 FYNNEI. The CDR3 is 15 residues long. The CDR3 reads CASGRQGATNYGYTF. The CDR3, as DNA: TGTGCCAGCGGGCGACAGGGGGCAACTAACTATGGCTACACCTTC.

With regard to this clonotype: A much larger clone lies one base from this, so it may be a read error. CDR3: CASKLQGRSVNTIYF. The DNA of the CDR3 is TGTGCCAGCAAATTACAGGGAAGATCTGTAAACACCATATATTTT. The chain joins TRBV7-2 to TRBJ1-3; tentatively, D is TRBD1 (6 bases). This CDR3 has 15 amino acids. Germline CDR1 SGHTA, CDR2 FQGNSA.

Turning to this clonotype: The junction shows a germline mismatch at one end, possibly a read error. The genes are TRBV29-1 and TRBJ2-5, with a weak D call TRBD2 (5 bases). The CDR3 loop spans 12 amino acids. Germline V lookup: CDR1 SQVTM, CDR2 ANQGSEA. CDR3 amino acids: CSADTSRETEYF. In nucleotides, the CDR3 is TGCAGCGCCGACACATCTAGGGAGACCGAGTACTTC.

For this clonotype: This may arise from a read error, as a much more abundant clone is one base away. V usage is TRBV2 and J usage is TRBJ2-1; weak D call: TRBD2 (6 bases). The CDR3 sequence is 14 residues long. Per the germline V gene, CDR1 is SNHLY and CDR2 is FYNNEI. V lost 9 bases and J 13 bases, leaving 25 bases between the germline ends. CDR3 nucleotide sequence: TGTGCCAGTGAGCGGGTCCCTTCGAAAGAGACCCAGTTCTTC. Translated: CASERVPSKETQFF.

This clonotype was detected a few times. This chain connects TRBV7-2 to TRBJ2-3; possible D gene TRBD2, 6 bases. Germline lookup yields CDR1 SGHTA and CDR2 FQGNSA. The CDR3 runs 18 residues. V was clipped by 2 bases and J by 4 bases, with 22 bases between them. CDR3 in amino acids: CASSLQVGRGTGSDTQYF. The CDR3 DNA reads TGTGCCAGCAGCTTACAGGTGGGGCGCGGGACGGGATCAGATACGCAGTATTTT. Full variable domain (missing parts from reference TRBV7-2 and TRBJ2-3): GAGVSQSPSNKVTEKGKDVELRCDPISGHTALYWYRQSLGQGLEFLIYFQGNSAPDKSGLPSDRFSAERTGGSVSTLTIQRTQQEDSAVYLCASSLQVGRGTGSDTQYFGPGTRLTVL.

In its sample, this clonotype was seen many times. The J gene is TRBJ2-3, the V gene TRBV7-8; D unresolved. The CDR3 sequence is 12 residues long. CDR1 is SGHVS, CDR2 FQNEAQ, per germline. Trimming cost V 2 bases and J 4 bases, with 4 bases left between them. CDR3 sequence: CASSLSPDTQYF. The CDR3 DNA is TGTGCCAGCAGCTTATCCCCAGATACGCAGTATTTT.

This clonotype was recorded only once. No DNA is shown, since the ends of the CDR3 on it are uncertain; the CDR3 is the one TCRdb lists. This chain uses TRBV6-5 with TRBJ2-1; the table gives TRBD2 as D, unverified against the DNA. The V gene's germline CDR1 is MNHEY and CDR2 SVGAGI. Ends included, the CDR3 has 15 residues. The CDR3 region is CASSYVAGGNNERLF.

Concerning this clonotype itself: A much larger clonotype is one base distant, so this may be a read error. The chain employs TRBV24-1 and TRBJ1-1; D perhaps matches TRBD1 (6 bases). Germline loops: CDR1 KGHDR, CDR2 SFDVKD. Trimming shortened V by 8 bases and J by 10 bases, and 25 bases separated the two germline ends. This CDR3 has 15 residues. CDR3 in amino acids: CATTDRKNREEGAFF. The CDR3, as DNA: TGTGCCACCACTGACCGGAAAAACAGGGAAGAGGGAGCTTTCTTT.

Comment on this clonotype: This may stem from a read error, because a much larger clone lies one nucleotide away. The V call is TRBV7-2, the J call TRBJ2-5, with a weak D call TRBD1 (5 bases). V gave up 4 bases and J gave up 2 bases, with 11 bases separating them. The CDR3 runs to 14 residues. Germline V gene lookup returns CDR1 SGHTA and CDR2 FQGNSA. The CDR3 protein is CASSSRAGQETQYF. The CDR3 region has the DNA TGTGCCAGCAGCTCAAGGGCAGGGCAAGAGACCCAGTACTTC.

Details on this clonotype: A much larger clone is a single base away; this may be a read error. The chain has TRBV28 and TRBJ2-7; D could derive from TRBD1 or TRBD2 (6 bases each). Germline assignment: CDR1 MDHEN and CDR2 SYDVKM. The CDR3 is 15 amino acids. This chain's CDR3 is CARSLAGGVLGEQYF. Written as DNA, the CDR3 is TGTGCCAGAAGTTTGGCCGGGGGCGTCCTCGGCGAGCAGTACTTC.

This clonotype has at least ten counts. The V call is TRBV4-1, the J call TRBJ2-7; 10 nucleotides line up with TRBD2. Germline trimming cut 1 base from V and 4 bases from J; bases unmatched to any gene: 7. Germline V CDR1 and CDR2: MGHRA, YSYEKL. CDR3 length equals 16 residues. CDR3 in DNA: TGCGCCAGCAGCCAAGGAGGTCTAGCGGGAGAATACGAGCAGTACTTC. This gives the protein CASSQGGLAGEYEQYF.

Points on this clonotype: Germline and junction disagree at one end, which may indicate a read error. J is TRBJ1-5 and V is TRBV7-2, with TRBD1 as a possible D gene (5 bases). This CDR3 spans 15 amino acids. CDR1 is SGHTA, CDR2 FQGNSA, per germline. The CDR3: CASRRTSLSNQPQHF. The CDR3 DNA is TGTGCCAGCAGACGGACATCCCTGAGCAATCAGCCACAGCATTTT.

This clonotype was seen at least ten times. The chain combines TRBV7-8 with TRBJ1-1; the D gene is possibly TRBD1 (6 bases). This CDR3 spans 13 amino acids. Germline V gene sequence: CDR1 SGHVS, CDR2 FQNEAQ. V dropped 5 bases and J dropped 4 bases, with 11 bases sitting between them. The CDR3 nucleotides read TGTGCCAGCAGCCTACAGGGTAGCACTGAAGCTTTCTTT. As protein: CASSLQGSTEAFF.